Following are 32 T cell receptor beta chains from one sample sequenced in a study of shared clonotypes between healthy human individuals. Here immunoSEQ multiplex PCR was the method, and the copy in TCRdb shows in-frame clones only, minus some. The table lists about 320,000 clones, around 86% of them singletons, with 15% to 20% in the top ten. Sequenced input: memory CD8+ T cells sorted from blood. Stated subset: CD45RO+ cells pooled with CCR7-negative TemRA cells. The source of these receptors is a man between 18 and 35 years old in good health.

This sequence joins TRBV7-9 and TRBJ1-4; D remains ambiguous. Germline values: CDR1 SEHNR, CDR2 FQNEAQ (reference sequence). The ends were cut back, 0 bases at V and 8 bases at J, with 16 bases in the middle. This CDR3 contains 16 residues. The CDR3 protein is CASSLADGTEREKLFF. In DNA form, the CDR3 reads TGTGCCAGCAGCTTAGCTGACGGAACCGAACGGGAAAAACTGTTTTTT.

In DNA, the CDR3 is TGTGCCAGCAGCTTAGGTTTAGCGCGGGAGGGTCATGAGACCCAGTACTTC. The encoded protein is CASSLGLAREGHETQYF. This chain connects TRBV9 to TRBJ2-5, with 9 bases fitting TRBD2. The CDR3 spans 17 residues. Germline CDR1 and CDR2: SGDLS and YYNGEE. With 4 bases clipped from V and 5 bases from J, the junction kept 15 bases outside the gene matches. The full variable domain, completed using reference TRBV9 and TRBJ2-5, is DSGVTQTPKHLITATGQRVTLRCSPRSGDLSVYWYQQSLDQGLQFLIQYYNGEERAKGNILERFSAQQFPDLHSELNLSSLELGDSALYFCASSLGLAREGHETQYFGPGTRLLVL.

For this clone: A far larger clone lies a single base away; this is likely a read error. CDR3: CASSFDSDTQYF. CDR3 nucleotide sequence: TGTGCCAGCAGCTTTGACTCAGATACGCAGTATTTT. The gene calls are TRBV11-2 and TRBJ2-3, with no clear D. V lost 3 bases and J lost 4, with 5 bases in between. This CDR3 comprises 12 residues. Per germline, CDR1 SGHAT and CDR2 FQNNGV. The whole variable domain, filled in from reference TRBV11-2 and TRBJ2-3, reads EAGVAQSPRYKIIEKRQSVAFWCNPISGHATLYWYQQILGQGPKLLIQFQNNGVVDDSQLPKDRFSAERLKGVDSTLKIQPAKLEDSAVYLCASSFDSDTQYFGPGTRLTVL.

The chain is built from TRBV10-3 and TRBJ2-1; a possible D gene is TRBD1 (6 bases). The CDR3 has 16 residues. Germline CDR1 and CDR2: ENHRY and SYGVKD. Trimming removed 0 bases at V and 7 bases at J, with 16 bases between. CDR3 loop: CAISESWTTRGNEQFF. The CDR3 DNA follows: TGTGCCATCAGTGAGTCGTGGACCACCAGGGGAAATGAGCAGTTCTTC.

This clone was recorded once. The rearrangement uses TRBV5-1 and TRBJ2-5; 7 nucleotides line up with TRBD2. Germline V lookup: CDR1 SGHRS, CDR2 YFSETQ. The CDR3 contains 14 residues. Losses at the gene ends were 3 bases for V and 0 bases for J; bases not matched to a gene: 2. CDR3 sequence (DNA): TGCGCCAGCAGCTGGGCGGGGGACCAAGAGACCCAGTACTTC. Its translation is CASSWAGDQETQYF.

This clone was observed once. The chain couples TRBV7-8 to TRBJ1-6, with D unresolved. This CDR3 spans 16 amino acids. Germline V gene data show CDR1 as SGHVS and CDR2 as FQNEAQ. V was trimmed by 5 bases and J by 3 bases, leaving 14 bases between them. As DNA, the CDR3 is TGTGCCAGCAGCCAACCTACGGCACTCTATAATTCACCCCTCCACTTT. Its translation: CASSQPTALYNSPLHF.

A single count supports this clone. The chain couples TRBV9 to TRBJ2-5; D is possibly TRBD1 or TRBD2 (5 bases each). This CDR3 is 14 amino acids long. V lost 4 bases and J lost 5, with 15 bases in between. CDR1 and CDR2 (germline): SGDLS, YYNGEE. CDR3 in DNA: TGTGCCAGCAGCATGGGGACCGCTCGGGAGACCCAGTACTTC. This encodes CASSMGTARETQYF.

The chain employs TRBV30 and TRBJ2-1, with 9 nucleotides matching TRBD2. V dropped 3 bases and J dropped 0; count of bases not matched to a gene: 12. The CDR3 length is 18 residues. Germline assignment: CDR1 GTSNPN and CDR2 SVGIG (reference sequence). Here the CDR3 reads CAWRDWGLAGSSYNEQFF. The CDR3 DNA sequence: TGTGCCTGGAGGGATTGGGGTCTAGCGGGGAGCTCCTACAATGAGCAGTTCTTC.

The gene calls are TRBV5-1 and TRBJ1-2, with unresolved D. The CDR3 has 13 residues. CDR1 and CDR2 from the germline V gene are SGHRS and YFSETQ. Trimming cost V 1 base and J 2 bases, with 6 bases left between them. The CDR3 DNA sequence: TGCGCCAGCAGCTTGTCAGAAAACTATGGCTACACCTTC. Translating it yields CASSLSENYGYTF.

In regard to this clone: Additional DNA sequences in this sample encode the identical CDR3. The chain couples TRBV5-1 to TRBJ1-2; D is unclear. Germline loops: CDR1 SGHRS, CDR2 YFSETQ. This CDR3 contains 14 residues. V lost 4 bases to trimming and J lost 0 bases, with 10 bases between them. The CDR3 DNA reads as TGCGCCAGCAGCCTACGGGAAGCTAACTATGGCTACACCTTC. Encoded protein: CASSLREANYGYTF. The variable domain in full, with the rest retrieved from reference TRBV5-1 and TRBJ1-2, is KAGVTQTPRYLIKTRGQQVTLSCSPISGHRSVSWYQQTPGQGLQFLFEYFSETQRNKGNFPGRFSGRQFSNSRSEMNVSTLELGDSALYLCASSLREANYGYTFGSGTRLTVV.

J is TRBJ2-3 and V is TRBV5-1; D ambiguous. The CDR3 length is 15 residues. Per germline, CDR1 SGHRS and CDR2 YFSETQ. V shed 1 base and J shed 1 base, with 10 bases lying between them. The CDR3 loop reads CASSLRAIGTDTQYF. DNA of the CDR3: TGCGCCAGCAGCTTGCGGGCTATTGGCACAGATACGCAGTATTTT.

The chain carries TRBV11-2 and TRBJ1-2; no definite D call. V was trimmed by 4 bases and J by 3 bases, leaving 15 bases between them. The germline V gene encodes CDR1 SGHAT and CDR2 FQNNGV. The CDR3 loop spans 15 amino acids. Here the CDR3 reads CASSSTGGGYYGYTF. CDR3 nucleotides: TGTGCCAGCAGCTCCACCGGAGGAGGGTACTATGGCTACACCTTC. Combining the CDR3 with reference TRBV11-2 and TRBJ1-2 gives the whole variable domain EAGVAQSPRYKIIEKRQSVAFWCNPISGHATLYWYQQILGQGPKLLIQFQNNGVVDDSQLPKDRFSAERLKGVDSTLKIQPAKLEDSAVYLCASSSTGGGYYGYTFGSGTRLTVV.

V is TRBV11-2 and J is TRBJ2-7; weak D call: TRBD2 (6 bases). CDR3 length: 15 residues. The ends were cut back, 4 bases at V and 0 bases at J, with 13 bases in the middle. Germline CDR1 reads SGHAT; CDR2 reads FQNNGV. DNA of the CDR3: TGTGCCAGCAGCTCCCATCCTAGCGCCTCCTACGAGCAGTACTTC. This sequence encodes CASSSHPSASYEQYF.

The chain joins TRBV5-1 to TRBJ2-7, with 9 bases identical to TRBD1. The CDR3 totals 17 residues. The germline gives CDR1 SGHRS, CDR2 YFSETQ. With 4 bases clipped from V and 2 bases from J, the junction kept 13 bases outside the gene matches. The CDR3 bases are TGCGCCAGCAGCACCTACCCCGGGACAGGGTCCCCCTACGAGCAGTACTTC. This codes for CASSTYPGTGSPYEQYF.

This chain links TRBV16 with TRBJ2-3; no clear D. CDR3 length: 13 residues. Germline CDR1 reads KGHSY; CDR2 reads FQNENV. The V gene lost 1 base and the J gene lost 0 bases, with 2 bases spanning the gap. The DNA of the CDR3 is TGTGCCAGCAGCCAATTTAGCACAGATACGCAGTATTTT. Protein sequence: CASSQFSTDTQYF.

The chain couples TRBV20-1 to TRBJ2-1; weak D call: TRBD2 (5 bases). Germline CDR1 and CDR2: DFQATT and SNEGSKA (reference sequence). V shed 0 bases and J shed 15 bases, with 9 bases lying between them. The CDR3 length is 10 residues. The CDR3 reads CSARDWETFF. As DNA, the CDR3 is TGCAGTGCTAGAGATTGGGAGACGTTCTTC.

This rearrangement joins TRBV7-9 to TRBJ2-7; D may correspond to TRBD1 or TRBD2 (6 bases each). Germline CDR1 SEHNR, CDR2 FQNEAQ (reference sequence). Trimming took off 4 bases at V and 2 bases at J, with 12 bases between the two ends. The CDR3 contains 14 residues. The CDR3 is CASSWGAGPYEQYF. CDR3 sequence (DNA): TGTGCCAGCAGCTGGGGGGCTGGCCCCTACGAGCAGTACTTC.

The gene calls are TRBV2 and TRBJ2-2, with 7 bases matching TRBD1. V dropped 3 bases and J dropped 10; count of bases not matched to a gene: 17. The CDR3 is 17 residues long. Germline V gives CDR1 SNHLY, CDR2 FYNNEI. The CDR3 DNA reads TGTGCCAGCAGTGATGATGACAGGGCCCCCGAGAGACCGGAGCTGTTTTTT. This codes for CASSDDDRAPERPELFF.

The V gene is TRBV7-9, the J gene TRBJ1-1; no clear D. CDR1 and CDR2 (germline): SEHNR, FQNEAQ (reference sequence). This CDR3 contains 13 residues. V shed 5 bases and J shed 7 bases, with 14 bases lying between them. The CDR3 nucleotides read TGTGCCAGCAGCCGACCCCTATGGGGTGAAGCTTTCTTT. Encoded protein: CASSRPLWGEAFF.

The chain combines TRBV9 with TRBJ2-1; D is unclear. This CDR3 is built from 13 residues. V lost 4 bases, J lost 6 bases, and 11 bases lay in between. Germline V gene lookup returns CDR1 SGDLS and CDR2 YYNGEE. The chain's CDR3 is CASSPRSRNEQFF. DNA for the CDR3: TGTGCCAGCAGCCCTCGGTCTCGCAATGAGCAGTTCTTC.

The chain employs TRBV4-1 and TRBJ2-7; the match to TRBD1 covers 7 bases. Trimming at V came to 6 bases and at J to 2 bases, leaving 4 bases not matched to a gene. The CDR3 loop spans 13 amino acids. Germline-derived CDR1 and CDR2 are MGHRA and YSYEKL. Written as DNA, the CDR3 is TGCGCCAGCAGTCCAGGGGGACCCTACGAGCAGTACTTC. This encodes CASSPGGPYEQYF.

In its sample, this clone was seen once. The chain joins TRBV4-1 to TRBJ1-5; 7 bases agree with TRBD1. V gave up 2 bases and J gave up 2 bases; unmatched junction bases: 6. The germline V gene encodes CDR1 MGHRA and CDR2 YSYEKL. The CDR3 totals 16 residues. For the CDR3, the DNA is TGCGCCAGCAGCCAACGACAGGGTTTCGGCAATCAGCCCCAGCATTTT. This sequence encodes CASSQRQGFGNQPQHF.

The chain combines TRBV10-3 with TRBJ2-7, with a possible D match to TRBD1 (6 bases). The V end lost 4 bases, the J end lost 1 base, and 17 bases lay between the germline ends. The CDR3 has 16 amino acids. Germline CDR1 ENHRY, CDR2 SYGVKD. CDR3 bases: TGTGCCATCAGTGGGGGGCCTAAAGGAGTTTCCTACGAGCAGTACTTC. Protein: CAISGGPKGVSYEQYF.

In its sample, this clone was seen once. The rearrangement uses TRBV10-3 and TRBJ2-7; 9 nucleotides agree with TRBD1. Per the germline V gene, CDR1 is ENHRY and CDR2 is SYGVKD. The CDR3 runs 18 residues. The junction had 14 bases not matched to a gene; V was cut back by 2 bases and J by 3 bases. CDR3 amino acids: CAISETAGKQGADYEQYF. CDR3 nucleotides: TGTGCCATCAGTGAGACTGCGGGAAAACAGGGGGCAGACTACGAGCAGTACTTC.

The chain has TRBV4-1 and TRBJ1-3; the D gene is possibly TRBD1 (5 bases). Trimming pared 1 base from V and 0 bases from J, leaving 7 bases between. The CDR3 length is 15 residues. Germline V gene data show CDR1 as MGHRA and CDR2 as YSYEKL. CDR3 nucleotide sequence: TGCGCCAGCAGCCAAGTAAGGGGCTCTGGAAACACCATATATTTT. Protein: CASSQVRGSGNTIYF.

This clone was picked up a small number of times. V gene TRBV5-4 combines with J gene TRBJ2-1, with 8 bases matching TRBD1. V shed 4 bases, J shed 5 bases, and the junction held 8 bases outside the gene matches. The germline V gene encodes CDR1 SGHNT and CDR2 YYREEE (reference sequence). The CDR3 extends over 15 amino acids. The chain's CDR3 is CASSITGTGDNEQFF. The CDR3 nucleotides are TGTGCCAGCAGCATTACCGGGACAGGAGACAATGAGCAGTTCTTC.

The chain recombines TRBV7-6 with TRBJ2-7; no clear D. Trimming pared 0 bases from V and 3 bases from J, leaving 6 bases between. The CDR3 runs 13 residues. Germline CDR1 SGHVS, CDR2 FNYEAQ. The CDR3 nucleotides read TGTGCCAGCAGCTTAGCAAATAACTACGAGCAGTACTTC. It yields the protein CASSLANNYEQYF.

The chain uses TRBV6-5 and TRBJ2-7; 9 positions agree with TRBD1. Per the germline V gene, CDR1 is MNHEY and CDR2 is SVGAGI. The CDR3 runs to 15 residues. Trimming cost V 6 bases and J 2 bases; bases outside gene matches: 8. The CDR3 is CASRPHRGPTYEQYF. In nucleotides, the CDR3 is TGTGCCAGCAGACCCCACAGGGGGCCCACCTACGAGCAGTACTTC.

The table lists this clone with many counts. The sample contains more than one DNA sequence encoding this CDR3. V is TRBV19 and J is TRBJ2-4, with 12 bases that match TRBD1. CDR1 LNHDA and CDR2 SQIVND come from the germline V gene (reference sequence). This CDR3 spans 17 amino acids. V lost 5 bases to trimming and J lost 1 base; unmatched junction nucleotides: 6. The CDR3 region is CASSLGQGAVAKNIQYF. In nucleotides, the CDR3 is TGTGCCAGTAGTTTGGGACAGGGGGCGGTGGCCAAAAACATTCAGTACTTC.

J is TRBJ1-5 and V is TRBV30; D may be TRBD1 (5 bases). Trimming shortened V by 8 bases and J by 6 bases, and 26 bases separated the two germline ends. From germline, CDR1 is GTSNPN and CDR2 SVGIG (reference sequence). The CDR3 runs 16 residues. This chain's CDR3 is CARITFREGGGQPQHF. CDR3 DNA: TGTGCCCGGATTACATTCAGGGAAGGAGGCGGTCAGCCCCAGCATTTT.

This clone was counted a single time. The same CDR3 can be traced to other DNA sequences in this sample. The V gene is TRBV27, the J gene TRBJ2-1, with D possibly matching TRBD2 (6 bases). The CDR3 sequence is 15 residues long. The V gene lost 2 bases and the J gene lost 0 bases, with 8 bases spanning the gap. CDR1 MNHEY and CDR2 SMNVEV come from the germline V gene (reference sequence). The DNA for the CDR3 is TGTGCCAGCAGTTTAGGGAGGAGCTCCTACAATGAGCAGTTCTTC. This encodes CASSLGRSSYNEQFF.

The J gene is TRBJ1-2, the V gene TRBV5-6; maybe TRBD1 (6 bases). CDR3 size: 14 residues. CDR1 is SGHDT and CDR2 is YYEEEE in the germline V gene. Trimming removed 6 bases from V and 5 bases from J, with 17 bases in between. CDR3 protein: CASTLAGGPYGYTF. DNA of the CDR3: TGTGCCAGCACACTCGCCGGGGGCCCTTATGGCTACACCTTC.